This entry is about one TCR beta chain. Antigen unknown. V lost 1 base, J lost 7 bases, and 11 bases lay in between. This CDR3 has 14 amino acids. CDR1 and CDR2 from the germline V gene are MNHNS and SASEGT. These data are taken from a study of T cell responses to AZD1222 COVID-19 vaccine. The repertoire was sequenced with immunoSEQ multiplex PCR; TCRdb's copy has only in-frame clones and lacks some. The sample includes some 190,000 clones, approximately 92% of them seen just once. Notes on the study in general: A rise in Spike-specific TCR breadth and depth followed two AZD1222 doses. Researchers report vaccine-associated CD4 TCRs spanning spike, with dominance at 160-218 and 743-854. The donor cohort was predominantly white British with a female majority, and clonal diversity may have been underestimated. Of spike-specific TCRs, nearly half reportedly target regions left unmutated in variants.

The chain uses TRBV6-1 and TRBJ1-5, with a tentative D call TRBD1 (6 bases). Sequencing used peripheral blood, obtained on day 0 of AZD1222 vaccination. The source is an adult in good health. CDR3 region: CASSEVVGGQPQHF. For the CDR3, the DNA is TGTGCCAGCAGTGAAGTCGTAGGGGGGCAGCCCCAGCATTTT.